This TCR beta chain was profiled in a study of blood T cell repertoires in COVID-19. Looking at the study overall: The cDNA or gDNA used as material had been derived from T cells, B-cell-depleted T cells, or PBMCs.

Libraries were prepared by immunoSEQ multiplex PCR; TCRdb keeps only in-frame clonotypes and omits some of them. This sample has roughly 290,000 clones, with about 83% found just once. This clone was detected a few times. The CDR3 totals 15 residues. Germline loops: CDR1 KGHSH, CDR2 LQKENI. Trimming stripped 0 bases from V and 6 bases from J, with 11 bases between. J is TRBJ1-4 and V is TRBV18; possible D gene TRBD1, 6 bases. What was sequenced was PBMCs or T cells enriched from blood (not recorded which). The clonotype was recovered from a woman aged 40 to 55 who had recovered from COVID-19. CDR3 amino acids: CASSPPTGAYEKLFF. The CDR3 bases are TGTGCCAGCTCACCACCGACAGGTGCCTATGAAAAACTGTTTTTT.